The present entry profiles one T cell receptor (beta chain) with its context. V was clipped by 3 bases and J by 3 bases, with 16 bases between them. In germline, CDR1 is KGHSH, CDR2 LQKENI. CDR3 length: 16 residues. This sample was included in a study of lymphopenia after photon versus proton radiotherapy. Sequencing was performed with immunoSEQ multiplex PCR; in TCRdb, only in-frame clones are kept and a portion is missing. The sample carries some 38,000 clones, roughly 92% recorded once. This TCR was sampled from a man aged 60 to 75 with cholangiocarcinoma. V is TRBV18 and J is TRBJ2-3, with D possibly called TRBD1 or TRBD2 (5 bases each). The sequences come from peripheral blood, collected from a patient treated with photon-based radiotherapy. The CDR3 bases are TGTGCCAGCTCACCCGTTGCCAAGGGGAGTACAGATACGCAGTATTTT. Translated: CASSPVAKGSTDTQYF.